These 20 T cell receptor beta chains were all obtained from the same sample, sequenced in a study of T-cell memory formation after mild COVID-19. Each CDR3 protein gets one entry after TCRdb re-called the 5' RACE reads with MiXCR. The sample shows 200,000 to 250,000 distinct CDR3 sequences, roughly 10% of them seen only once. The material sequenced was PBMCs or a T cell subset sorted from them (not recorded which). The origin of the receptors is a man between 18 and 35 years old who had mild COVID-19 (a few samples of this study predate the infection). Cell type and time point are not known.

The V and J genes are TRBV7-8 and TRBJ1-4; D perhaps matches TRBD1 (6 bases). CDR1 SGHVS and CDR2 FQNEAQ come from the germline V gene. Trimming took off 4 bases at V and 4 bases at J, with 7 bases between the two ends. The CDR3 contains 13 residues. In DNA form, the CDR3 reads TGTGCCAGCAGCTACAGGGTTAATGAAAAACTGTTTTTT. Encoded protein: CASSYRVNEKLFF.

The gene calls are TRBV12-3 or TRBV12-4 and TRBJ2-3, with TRBD2 matching 9 bases. The length of the CDR3 is 16 residues. V dropped 4 bases and J dropped 6; count of bases not matched to a gene: 11. CDR3: CASSSPRASGEDTQYF. The DNA for the CDR3 is TGTGCCAGCAGTTCCCCCCGGGCTAGCGGGGAGGATACGCAGTATTTT.

This clonotype was seen ten or more times. V and J are TRBV30 and TRBJ2-6; 7 bases line up with TRBD1. The CDR3 has 19 amino acids. V trimming: 4 bases; J trimming: 4 bases; junction bases outside the gene matches: 19. From germline, CDR1 is GTSNPN and CDR2 SVGIG (reference sequence). The CDR3 is CAWTGTVISARPGANVLTF. The DNA of the CDR3 is TGTGCCTGGACCGGGACAGTGATTTCGGCTCGTCCAGGGGCCAACGTCCTGACTTTC.

V is TRBV6-5 and J is TRBJ1-4; 7 bases agree with TRBD1. CDR3 length: 15 residues. CDR1 and CDR2 (germline): MNHEY, SVGAGI. V was pared by 7 bases and J by 10 bases, with 15 bases of the junction left unmatched. Here the CDR3 reads CASKNRGNGLGKLFF. CDR3 sequence (DNA): TGTGCCAGCAAAAACAGGGGAAACGGGCTTGGAAAACTGTTTTTT.

The table lists this clonotype with a few counts. J is TRBJ2-5 and V is TRBV24-1; TRBD2 matches at 12 bases. The CDR3 is made up of 16 amino acids. Germline CDR1 reads KGHDR; CDR2 reads SFDVKD. Unmatched junction bases numbered 3, after V lost 3 bases and J lost 2 bases. The CDR3 sequence is CATSDPGLAGQETQYF. CDR3 nucleotide sequence: TGTGCCACCAGTGATCCTGGACTAGCGGGGCAAGAGACCCAGTACTTC.

This clonotype has a count of ten or more. The chain employs TRBV9 and TRBJ1-2; possible D gene TRBD1, 5 bases. The CDR3 covers 15 residues. CDR1 SGDLS and CDR2 YYNGEE come from the germline V gene. V was clipped by 0 bases and J by 4 bases, with 13 bases between them. The CDR3 region has the DNA TGTGCCAGCAGCGTAGGGATGGGACCAAGCTATGGCTACACCTTC. Protein: CASSVGMGPSYGYTF. The variable domain in full, completed from reference TRBV9 and TRBJ1-2, reads DSGVTQTPKHLITATGQRVTLRCSPRSGDLSVYWYQQSLDQGLQFLIQYYNGEERAKGNILERFSAQQFPDLHSELNLSSLELGDSALYFCASSVGMGPSYGYTFGSGTRLTVV.

CDR3 bases: TGCAGTGATAGTTACAGAGGAGCCAAAAACATTCAGTACTTC. Translating gives CSDSYRGAKNIQYF. The genes are TRBV20-1 and TRBJ2-4; D remains ambiguous. Deletions cut 7 bases from V and 0 bases from J, with 13 bases between. Germline assignment: CDR1 DFQATT and CDR2 SNEGSKA (reference sequence). There are 14 residues in the CDR3.

At least ten counts were recorded for this clonotype. The CDR3 coding sequence is TGCAGTGCTAGCGGCAGATGGAACACTGAAGCTTTCTTT. The encoded protein is CSASGRWNTEAFF. The chain joins TRBV20-1 to TRBJ1-1; D remains unclear. CDR1 DFQATT and CDR2 SNEGSKA come from the germline V gene (reference sequence). Trimming shortened V by 3 bases and J by 1 base, and 9 bases separated the two germline ends. The CDR3 has 13 amino acids.

The chain is built from TRBV28 and TRBJ2-5, with TRBD2 matching 10 bases. With 10 bases clipped from V and 5 bases from J, the junction kept 10 bases outside the gene matches. Germline CDR1 reads MDHEN; CDR2 reads SYDVKM. The CDR3 has 14 amino acids. The CDR3 spells CATRTSGPLETQYF. The CDR3 coding sequence is TGTGCCACCCGGACTAGCGGACCCCTGGAGACCCAGTACTTC.

The chain has TRBV20-1 and TRBJ1-2; the D is unclear. The V and J ends lost 0 bases and 4 bases respectively, with 6 bases between them. Per germline, CDR1 DFQATT and CDR2 SNEGSKA (reference sequence). This CDR3 is built from 12 residues. CDR3 amino acids: CSAREGTYGYTF. As DNA, the CDR3 is TGCAGTGCTAGAGAGGGAACCTATGGCTACACCTTC.

Many counts were recorded for this clonotype. J is TRBJ2-7 and V is TRBV6-5; TRBD2 is a possible D gene (5 bases). V lost 3 bases, J lost 6 bases, and 18 bases lay in between. This CDR3 comprises 15 residues. Germline loops: CDR1 MNHEY, CDR2 SVGAGI. DNA for the CDR3: TGTGCCAGCAGTTATTCAGGACTTTCCGCGGGCGAGCAGTACTTC. It encodes CASSYSGLSAGEQYF.

This clonotype has ten or more counts. The V and J genes are TRBV6-5 and TRBJ1-1; no clear D gene. The CDR3 runs to 14 residues. V gave up 6 bases and J gave up 0 bases, with 11 bases separating them. Germline lookup yields CDR1 MNHEY and CDR2 SVGAGI. CDR3 coding DNA: TGTGCCAGCAGGGCCCGAGTTCTGAACACTGAAGCTTTCTTT. Translating gives CASRARVLNTEAFF.

The chain combines TRBV27 with TRBJ2-5; 8 nucleotides agree with TRBD2. CDR1 is MNHEY, CDR2 SMNVEV, per germline (reference sequence). The V gene end was trimmed by 7 bases and the J gene end by 7 bases; junction bases not matched to a gene: 11. The CDR3 runs to 14 residues. CDR3 coding DNA: TGTGCCAGCAAGCGGGGACTCCGGGAGGGGACCCAGTACTTC. Translated: CASKRGLREGTQYF.

This clonotype was counted ten times or more. The V call is TRBV29-1, the J call TRBJ1-2; no definite D call. Germline V CDR1 and CDR2: SQVTM, ANQGSEA. Trimming pared 4 bases from V and 11 bases from J, leaving 5 bases between. This CDR3 contains 8 residues. CDR3 in amino acids: CSVGSYTF. Written as DNA, the CDR3 is TGCAGCGTTGGATCTTACACCTTC. Full variable domain (rest looked up from reference TRBV29-1 and TRBJ1-2): SAVISQKPSRDICQRGTSLTIQCQVDSQVTMMFWYRQQPGQSLTLIATANQGSEATYESGFVIDKFPISRPNLTFSTLTVSNMSPEDSSIYLCSVGSYTFGSGTRLTVV.

V and J are TRBV20-1 and TRBJ2-3, with 9 bases identical to TRBD2. Germline CDR1 reads DFQATT; CDR2 reads SNEGSKA (reference sequence). The CDR3 has 14 residues. After removal of 3 bases from V and 6 bases from J, the junction contained 7 bases not matched to a gene. CDR3 amino acids: CSARNAGGADTQYF. The CDR3 DNA sequence: TGCAGTGCTAGGAATGCGGGGGGGGCGGATACGCAGTATTTT.

This clonotype has just a few counts. V is TRBV5-1 and J is TRBJ2-5, with a weak D call TRBD1 (6 bases). Germline CDR1 and CDR2: SGHRS and YFSETQ. Trimming shortened V by 0 bases and J by 3 bases, and 15 bases separated the two germline ends. There are 16 residues in the CDR3. The CDR3 loop reads CASSLVVGGREETQYF. The CDR3 DNA reads as TGCGCCAGCAGCTTGGTGGTTGGGGGCCGAGAAGAGACCCAGTACTTC.

V and J are TRBV4-3 and TRBJ2-7; 7 bases align to TRBD1. The CDR3 is 13 amino acids. Trimming removed 5 bases from V and 9 bases from J; junction bases left unmatched: 10. Germline lookup yields CDR1 LGHNA and CDR2 YSLEER. CDR3: CASSAHRGDLQYF. Here the CDR3 DNA reads TGCGCCAGCAGCGCACACAGGGGAGACCTGCAGTACTTC.

This clonotype was seen a handful of times. V is TRBV6-5 and J is TRBJ1-6, with D unresolved. CDR3 length: 15 amino acids. Germline V lookup: CDR1 MNHEY, CDR2 SVGAGI. V was trimmed by 0 bases and J by 10 bases, leaving 13 bases between them. CDR3 region: CASSYSGDRVSPLHF. CDR3 DNA sequence: TGTGCCAGCAGTTACTCTGGGGATAGGGTCTCACCCCTCCACTTT.

The chain employs TRBV5-1 and TRBJ2-3; 8 bases align to TRBD2. Germline loops: CDR1 SGHRS, CDR2 YFSETQ. Trimming at V came to 0 bases and at J to 1 base, leaving 7 bases not matched to a gene. This CDR3 spans 17 amino acids. The CDR3, as DNA: TGCGCCAGCAGCTTGGATGCGAGCGGGGGCGGCACAGATACGCAGTATTTT. This gives the protein CASSLDASGGGTDTQYF.

This clonotype turned up a few times. The chain has TRBV12-3 or TRBV12-4 and TRBJ2-2, with a possible D match to TRBD2 (5 bases). This CDR3 spans 15 amino acids. The V end lost 3 bases, the J end lost 3 bases, and 11 bases lay between the germline ends. The CDR3 is CASSFGGGDTGELFF. In DNA, the CDR3 is TGTGCCAGCAGTTTCGGAGGTGGAGACACCGGGGAGCTGTTTTTT.